The 13 T cell receptor beta chains below all came from one sample that was sequenced in a study of CD8 T cell repertoires and HIV-1 epitope variants. The repertoire was sequenced with immunoSEQ multiplex PCR; TCRdb's copy has only in-frame clones and lacks some. The data show about 2,800 clones, under 75% seen once. No antigen has been identified for these receptors. Material: cultured CD8+ T cells derived from PBMCs. The receptors come from a male donor with HIV.

The chain couples TRBV28 to TRBJ2-1, with 13 bases matching TRBD2. V dropped 5 bases and J dropped 3; count of bases not matched to a gene: 7. The CDR3 extends over 17 amino acids. CDR1 is MDHEN and CDR2 is SYDVKM in the germline V gene. The CDR3 DNA is TGTGCCAGCAGTCCATGGACTAGCGGGAGTCTCTACAATGAGCAGTTCTTC. Protein sequence: CASSPWTSGSLYNEQFF.

The chain joins TRBV10-2 to TRBJ2-7, with D possibly matching TRBD2 (6 bases). Trimming removed 2 bases at V and 4 bases at J, with 12 bases between. The CDR3 sequence is 14 residues long. Germline CDR1 is WSHSY and CDR2 is SAAADI. Here the CDR3 reads CASSEISGFYEQYF. CDR3 in DNA: TGCGCCAGCAGTGAGATTAGCGGATTTTACGAGCAGTACTTC.

This chain links TRBV2 with TRBJ2-2; D gene uncertain. CDR3 length equals 11 residues. Germline lookup yields CDR1 SNHLY and CDR2 FYNNEI. Between the trimmed V and J ends, which lost 11 bases and 7 bases, there was a span of 11 bases. The DNA of the CDR3 is TGTGCCGTAGTGGGCGACGGGGAGCTGTTTTTT. Protein sequence: CAVVGDGELFF.

The chain carries TRBV13 and TRBJ1-3, with D maybe TRBD1 (5 bases). In germline, CDR1 is PRHDT, CDR2 FYEKMQ (reference sequence). Trimming took 1 base from V and 2 from J, leaving 9 bases between them. This CDR3 has 15 amino acids. The CDR3 DNA sequence: TGTGCCAGCAGCTTAGCAGGGAAGGCTGGAAACACCATATATTTT. The encoded protein is CASSLAGKAGNTIYF.

This chain connects TRBV28 to TRBJ1-5; D ambiguous. The V gene's germline CDR1 is MDHEN and CDR2 SYDVKM. The CDR3 has 13 residues. Trimming shortened V by 8 bases and J by 2 bases, and 10 bases separated the two germline ends. CDR3 sequence reads: CASAYGRNQPQHF. The CDR3 bases are TGTGCCAGCGCGTACGGACGCAATCAGCCCCAGCATTTT.

This clone came up once. V is TRBV27 and J is TRBJ2-7; 8 bases agree with TRBD2. J was trimmed by 2 bases and V by 6 bases; bases with no gene match: 6. The CDR3 runs to 14 residues. Germline V CDR1 and CDR2: MNHEY, SMNVEV (reference sequence). In DNA, the CDR3 is TGTGCCAGCAGCCCCCGGGGGGGAGCCTACGAGCAGTACTTC. Amino acids: CASSPRGGAYEQYF.

The CDR3 loop is CASSSTSTGQGATEAFF. The CDR3 DNA sequence: TGTGCCAGCAGCTCGACCTCTACGGGACAGGGGGCCACTGAAGCTTTCTTT. The chain combines TRBV11-2 with TRBJ1-1; 12 bases map to TRBD1. This CDR3 is 17 amino acids long. Per germline, CDR1 SGHAT and CDR2 FQNNGV. V was pared by 4 bases and J by 4 bases, with 10 bases of the junction left unmatched. Full variable domain (missing parts from reference TRBV11-2 and TRBJ1-1): EAGVAQSPRYKIIEKRQSVAFWCNPISGHATLYWYQQILGQGPKLLIQFQNNGVVDDSQLPKDRFSAERLKGVDSTLKIQPAKLEDSAVYLCASSSTSTGQGATEAFFGQGTRLTVV.

The chain combines TRBV5-6 with TRBJ2-5; D is perhaps TRBD2 (6 bases). This CDR3 contains 13 residues. Germline V lookup: CDR1 SGHDT, CDR2 YYEEEE. V lost 4 bases, J lost 5 bases, and 12 bases lay in between. Here the CDR3 DNA reads TGTGCCAGCAGCATTGGGAGGTGGGAGACCCAGTACTTC. Translation: CASSIGRWETQYF.

This clone was found a few times. This sequence joins TRBV28 and TRBJ1-5; D gene ambiguous. The germline CDR1 and CDR2 sequences are MDHEN and SYDVKM. The CDR3 length is 15 residues. Trimming pared 3 bases from V and 3 bases from J, leaving 12 bases between. The CDR3 DNA reads as TGTGCCAGCAGTTTTGAGGCACAGCACAATCAGCCCCAGCATTTT. Protein: CASSFEAQHNQPQHF.

This clone was counted only a few times. The chain couples TRBV28 to TRBJ2-7; 8 bases map to TRBD2. CDR3 length: 14 amino acids. Germline assignment: CDR1 MDHEN and CDR2 SYDVKM. J was trimmed by 6 bases and V by 5 bases; bases with no gene match: 9. In nucleotides, the CDR3 is TGTGCCAGCAGTCCGGAAGCGGGAGTAAGCGAGCAGTACTTC. Translated: CASSPEAGVSEQYF.

V usage is TRBV29-1 and J usage is TRBJ2-7, with TRBD1 identical over 9 bases. V lost 3 bases to trimming and J lost 4 bases; unmatched junction nucleotides: 4. The CDR3 consists of 13 residues. Germline V gene sequence: CDR1 SQVTM, CDR2 ANQGSEA. In nucleotides, the CDR3 is TGCAGCGTTGAGGGACAGGGTCGATACGAGCAGTACTTC. Translated, it gives CSVEGQGRYEQYF.

This chain connects TRBV28 to TRBJ1-5; D is undetermined. The length of the CDR3 is 15 residues. Germline CDR1 MDHEN, CDR2 SYDVKM. V lost 6 bases and J lost 2, with 14 bases in between. DNA of the CDR3: TGTGCCAGCAGCCCCGGTAGGGATGGCAATCAGCCCCAGCATTTT. This gives the protein CASSPGRDGNQPQHF.

The chain uses TRBV19 and TRBJ1-1, with D tentatively TRBD1 (5 bases). Germline lookup yields CDR1 LNHDA and CDR2 SQIVND (reference sequence). CDR3 length: 15 amino acids. V gave up 7 bases and J gave up 8 bases, with 23 bases separating them. CDR3 loop: CASTTGTRSAREAFF. In nucleotides, the CDR3 is TGTGCCAGTACCACCGGGACCCGATCCGCGCGGGAAGCTTTCTTT.